This entry is about one T cell receptor (beta chain). The antigen is undetermined. A much bigger clone sits one base away, suggesting this may be a read error. This sample was included in a study of T cells in Graves' hyperthyroidism and ophthalmopathy. In the study overall: Sampling of peripheral blood happened at initial diagnosis, prior to any treatment. Overall study results and limits: From stable hyperthyroidism, ophthalmopathy was set apart by a 13 V-J model. The majority of expanded thyroid clonotypes above 0.001 also appeared in blood.

For Graves' hyperthyroidism to be stable, ophthalmopathy could not progress within 18 months. There were TCR beta CDR3 regions amplified from RNA transcripts. HTBI primers were used for first-round RT-PCR of the TCR CDR3. TCRdb reprocessed the multiplex PCR reads with MiXCR, giving one entry per CDR3 protein. The sample holds fewer than 200,000 distinct CDR3 sequences; over 15% are singletons and the top ten take 25% to 30%. The sequenced sample was blood. The clonotype comes from a woman aged 50 to 60 with Graves' hyperthyroidism.

CDR3 protein: CASSLTGDRGLQPQHF. CDR3 sequence (DNA): TGTGCCAGCAGCTTAACAGGGGACAGGGGGCTTCAGCCCCAGCATTTT. This rearrangement joins TRBV7-2 to TRBJ1-5; 12 nucleotides agree with TRBD1. Trimming took 2 bases from V and 6 from J; bases not matched to a gene: 5. There are 16 residues in the CDR3. Per germline, CDR1 SGHTA and CDR2 FQGNSA.